This T cell receptor beta chain was identified in a study of vaccination and CD4 T cells after COVID-19. J lost 4 bases, V lost 5 bases, and 13 bases had no gene match. Germline assignment: CDR1 MNHNS and CDR2 SASEGT. The CDR3 sequence is 17 residues long. The Oncomine TCR Beta short-read assay sequenced DNA from cultured CD4+ T cells. MiXCR was run by TCRdb on the PCR reads, yielding one entry per CDR3 protein. The sample contains under 6,500 distinct CDR3 sequences, 35% to 45% of which appear only once. General study findings and limits: Median SARS-CoV-2-reactive clonotype numbers rose nonsignificantly, 21 to 38.

Treatment meaning: approximately 9-day PBMC culture with coronavirus spike peptide pools or control peptides (ViraFEST assay). Recorded positive PCR dates fall between March and December 2020, preceding US Alpha, Beta and Delta variants. About this clonotype itself: Its antigen is undetermined.

The gene calls are TRBV6-1 and TRBJ1-1; TRBD1 matches 10 bases. The specimen sequenced was CD4+ T cells from blood, cultured in vitro. This sequence originates from a human donor who had recovered from COVID-19. The CDR3 coding sequence is TGTGCCAGCAGTCGAGCCGGGACAGGGGTGTGGAGCACTGAAGCTTTCTTT. It specifies CASSRAGTGVWSTEAFF.